One sample yielded the 27 T cell receptor beta chains listed below, sequenced in a study of blood T cells in healthy people across ages. Primed by a sample-barcoded 5' primer and a J-beta primer mix, a second PCR proceeded for about 7 to 11 cycles. TCRdb re-called the 5' RACE reads through MiXCR, storing one row per CDR3 protein. Among roughly 680,000 distinct CDR3 sequences listed, approximately 49% were seen once. Sequenced sample: blood. The receptors come from a woman aged 55-70 years in good health.

The table lists this clonotype with a few counts. The chain recombines TRBV7-9 with TRBJ1-4, with 7 nucleotides matching TRBD1. Germline CDR1 and CDR2: SEHNR and FQNEAQ (reference sequence). The CDR3 length is 15 residues. With 5 bases clipped from V and 8 bases from J, the junction kept 11 bases outside the gene matches. The CDR3 reads CASSLSTGIEEKLFF. The CDR3 coding sequence is TGTGCCAGCAGCCTATCGACAGGGATCGAAGAAAAACTGTTTTTT. The variable domain in full, with the rest retrieved from reference TRBV7-9 and TRBJ1-4, is DTGVSQNPRHKITKRGQNVTFRCDPISEHNRLYWYRQTLGQGPEFLTYFQNEAQLEKSRLLSDRFSAERPKGSFSTLEIQRTEQGDSAMYLCASSLSTGIEEKLFFGSGTQLSVL.

There are a few counts of this clonotype. V usage is TRBV5-1 and J usage is TRBJ2-1, with D tentatively TRBD1 (5 bases). CDR1 and CDR2 from the germline V gene are SGHRS and YFSETQ. The V end lost 0 bases, the J end lost 6 bases, and 10 bases lay between the germline ends. The CDR3 spans 14 residues. The CDR3 is CASSLDGASNEQFF. In DNA, the CDR3 is TGCGCCAGCAGCTTGGATGGGGCGAGCAATGAGCAGTTCTTC. Using reference TRBV5-1 and TRBJ2-1 for the parts outside the CDR3, the full variable domain is KAGVTQTPRYLIKTRGQQVTLSCSPISGHRSVSWYQQTPGQGLQFLFEYFSETQRNKGNFPGRFSGRQFSNSRSEMNVSTLELGDSALYLCASSLDGASNEQFFGPGTRLTVL.

This clonotype was recorded once. The V gene is TRBV30, the J gene TRBJ2-6; no firm D call. Germline V CDR1 and CDR2: GTSNPN, SVGIG (reference sequence). This CDR3 comprises 15 residues. Trimming pared 5 bases from V and 1 base from J, leaving 12 bases between. The CDR3 is CAWGGYGSGANVLTF. The CDR3 region has the DNA TGTGCCTGGGGCGGTTACGGGTCTGGGGCCAACGTCCTGACTTTC. The whole variable domain, remainder taken from reference TRBV30 and TRBJ2-6, is SQTIHQWPATLVQPVGSPLSLECTVEGTSNPNLYWYRQAAGRGLQLLFYSVGIGQISSEVPQNLSASRPQDRQFILSSKKLLLSDSGFYLCAWGGYGSGANVLTFGAGSRLTVL.

The chain has TRBV7-2 and TRBJ2-7; perhaps TRBD2 as D (5 bases). V lost 5 bases to trimming and J lost 7 bases, with 21 bases between them. The germline gives CDR1 SGHTA, CDR2 FQGNSA. This CDR3 is built from 15 residues. The CDR3 DNA sequence: TGTGCCAGCAGCGGTACGATGAGCGGTCGTCGGGAGCAGTACTTC. Amino acids: CASSGTMSGRREQYF.

The V gene is TRBV20-1, the J gene TRBJ1-4; no definite D call. Trimming removed 7 bases from V and 5 bases from J, with 14 bases in between. This CDR3 region has 13 residues. Germline assignment: CDR1 DFQATT and CDR2 SNEGSKA (reference sequence). The CDR3 region has the DNA TGCAGTGTGAAGGACTGTCGGAATGAAAAACTGTTTTTT. Translation: CSVKDCRNEKLFF.

The rearrangement uses TRBV7-9 and TRBJ2-3; 9 bases map to TRBD1. CDR1 and CDR2 from the germline V gene are SEHNR and FQNEAQ (reference sequence). V trimming: 5 bases; J trimming: 2 bases; junction bases outside the gene matches: 2. The CDR3 spans 14 residues. The CDR3 region is CASSRTGATDTQYF. The DNA for the CDR3 is TGTGCCAGCAGCCGGACAGGGGCCACAGATACGCAGTATTTT.

This chain uses TRBV5-1 with TRBJ2-1, with TRBD1 matching 7 bases. With V trimmed by 4 bases and J by 13 bases, 5 bases remained unmatched. Germline-derived CDR1 and CDR2 are SGHRS and YFSETQ. CDR3 length: 11 amino acids. In nucleotides, the CDR3 is TGCGCCAGCAGCCCTGACAGGGTACAGTTCTTC. Its translation: CASSPDRVQFF.

The rearrangement uses TRBV2 and TRBJ2-6; the D is unclear. The CDR3 is 15 amino acids. Germline lookup yields CDR1 SNHLY and CDR2 FYNNEI. V was shortened by 4 bases and J by 2 bases, with 9 bases between the two germline ends. DNA of the CDR3: TGTGCCAGCAGTGTCCAGTGGGCTGGGGCCAACGTCCTGACTTTC. The encoded protein is CASSVQWAGANVLTF.

This chain uses TRBV4-1 with TRBJ2-7; D not resolved. The length of the CDR3 is 13 residues. V was clipped by 4 bases and J by 7 bases, with 14 bases between them. Germline values: CDR1 MGHRA, CDR2 YSYEKL. The CDR3 DNA is TGCGCCAGCAGCCCCAAATGGGCGGATGAGCAGTACTTC. This sequence encodes CASSPKWADEQYF.

The chain employs TRBV9 and TRBJ2-7; 12 nucleotides align to TRBD2. The CDR3 runs 16 residues. Trimming took 0 bases from V and 4 from J; bases not matched to a gene: 5. Germline CDR1 is SGDLS and CDR2 is YYNGEE. The CDR3 bases are TGTGCCAGCAGCGTAGCGGGGACTAGCGGGTTTTACGAGCAGTACTTC. Encoded protein: CASSVAGTSGFYEQYF.

The chain couples TRBV27 to TRBJ1-2; tentatively, D is TRBD1 (5 bases). V was cut by 6 bases and J by 4 bases, with 9 bases left in between. Per the germline V gene, CDR1 is MNHEY and CDR2 is SMNVEV (reference sequence). The CDR3 contains 12 residues. Written as DNA, the CDR3 is TGTGCCAGCAGGGGACTCTTCTATGGCTACACCTTC. It is translated as CASRGLFYGYTF.

The CDR3 DNA sequence: TGTGCCAGCAAGGGTAATGGCGAGCAGTACTTC. Translating it yields CASKGNGEQYF. The chain carries TRBV2 and TRBJ2-5; no clear D gene. The last part of the DNA fits TRBJ2-7 better; the J call may be wrong. This CDR3 has 11 residues. Germline CDR1 reads SNHLY; CDR2 reads FYNNEI.

The rearrangement links TRBV18 to TRBJ1-2, with 9 bases lining up with TRBD1. Trimming at V came to 4 bases and at J to 2 bases, leaving 8 bases not matched to a gene. The CDR3 loop spans 16 amino acids. CDR1 is KGHSH, CDR2 LQKENI, per germline. The DNA of the CDR3 is TGTGCCAGCTCACGGACCCAAGGGACAGGGAACTATGGCTACACCTTC. Amino acid sequence: CASSRTQGTGNYGYTF. The variable domain in full, with the rest retrieved from reference TRBV18 and TRBJ1-2, is NAGVMQNPRHLVRRRGQEARLRCSPMKGHSHVYWYRQLPEEGLKFMVYLQKENIIDESGMPKERFSAEFPKEGPSILRIQQVVRGDSAAYFCASSRTQGTGNYGYTFGSGTRLTVV.

This clonotype has a single count. The rearrangement joins TRBV20-1 to TRBJ2-1, with TRBD1 matching over 9 bases. The germline V gene has CDR1 DFQATT and CDR2 SNEGSKA (reference sequence). The CDR3 loop spans 13 amino acids. V shed 6 bases and J 8 bases; nucleotides not matched to a gene: 8. The CDR3 coding sequence is TGCAGTGCAACGACAGGGGGTTGGGATGAGCAGTTCTTC. This gives the protein CSATTGGWDEQFF.

On this clonotype itself: A read error may be the cause here, since a much bigger clone is one base away. The chain employs TRBV4-2 and TRBJ2-7; D perhaps matches TRBD1 (6 bases). Germline CDR1 LGHNA, CDR2 YNFKEQ. This CDR3 spans 16 amino acids. The CDR3 DNA follows: TGTGCCAGCAGCCTCCGGGACACCGAAAACTCCTACGGGCAGTACTTC. Its translation: CASSLRDTENSYGQYF.

The rearrangement joins TRBV20-1 to TRBJ2-5, with unresolved D. The germline CDR1 and CDR2 sequences are DFQATT and SNEGSKA (reference sequence). The V and J ends lost 4 bases and 0 bases respectively, with 9 bases between them. This CDR3 comprises 13 residues. In nucleotides, the CDR3 is TGCAGTGCTACCCTTTTAAACCAAGAGACCCAGTACTTC. Residues: CSATLLNQETQYF.

The sample holds many counts of this clonotype. The V call is TRBV20-1, the J call TRBJ2-3, with D unclear. CDR3 length: 14 amino acids. Germline assignment: CDR1 DFQATT and CDR2 SNEGSKA (reference sequence). The V and J ends lost 2 bases and 1 base respectively, with 10 bases between them. CDR3 bases: TGCAGTGCTAGACCCCGACCCCGCACAGATACGCAGTATTTT. Translating it yields CSARPRPRTDTQYF.

The chain recombines TRBV2 with TRBJ2-3, with TRBD2 identical over 9 bases. V gave up 4 bases and J gave up 2 bases; unmatched junction bases: 7. This CDR3 region has 16 residues. CDR1 is SNHLY and CDR2 is FYNNEI in the germline V gene. CDR3 protein: CASSVTPSGNTDTQYF. The CDR3 DNA reads as TGTGCCAGCAGTGTAACCCCTAGCGGGAACACAGATACGCAGTATTTT.

This clonotype came up once. It may be a read error: a sequence one base away is much more abundant. The chain links TRBV10-3 to TRBJ2-7; no clear D. Germline CDR1 ENHRY, CDR2 SYGVKD. There are 11 residues in the CDR3. V gave up 5 bases and J gave up 5 bases, with 7 bases separating them. CDR3 in amino acids: CAISPGDEQYF. CDR3 sequence (DNA): TGTGCCATCAGTCCTGGCGACGAGCAGTACTTC.

The chain has TRBV28 and TRBJ2-1, with 8 bases aligning to TRBD2. The junction had 5 bases not matched to a gene; V was cut back by 2 bases and J by 5 bases. The CDR3 extends over 15 amino acids. The germline V gene has CDR1 MDHEN and CDR2 SYDVKM. The CDR3 region is CASSLGGGTNNEQFF. The CDR3 DNA reads TGTGCCAGCAGTTTAGGCGGGGGGACAAACAATGAGCAGTTCTTC.

DNA for the CDR3: TGCAGCGTTGATAACAGGGGATCGGCCCAGTACTTC. Amino acid sequence: CSVDNRGSAQYF. The chain couples TRBV29-1 to TRBJ2-5, with TRBD1 identical over 7 bases. Germline V lookup: CDR1 SQVTM, CDR2 ANQGSEA. V trimming: 3 bases; J trimming: 9 bases; junction bases outside the gene matches: 7. There are 12 residues in the CDR3.

The chain is built from TRBV29-1 and TRBJ2-5; 14 bases match TRBD2. The V and J ends lost 2 bases and 11 bases, in that order; junction bases with no gene match: 10. Per germline, CDR1 SQVTM and CDR2 ANQGSEA. The CDR3 consists of 15 residues. In nucleotides, the CDR3 is TGCAGCGTTGAACCCACGGGACTAGCGGGAGAGGAGCAGTACTTC. This encodes CSVEPTGLAGEEQYF.

Details on this clonotype: A read error is possible here, since a much larger clone lies one base away. The rearrangement uses TRBV10-3 and TRBJ2-7; the D gene is possibly TRBD2 (6 bases). V lost 4 bases and J lost 12, with 25 bases in between. Germline V CDR1 and CDR2: ENHRY, SYGVKD. The CDR3 totals 15 residues. The CDR3 DNA sequence: TGTGCCATCAGTGTCGGTGGGAGAGGCGGGGAGACCCGGTACTTC. Protein product: CAISVGGRGGETRYF.

This clonotype occurred a few times. The V and J genes are TRBV27 and TRBJ2-1; 7 nucleotides align to TRBD1. The CDR3 is 15 amino acids. The J segment lost 8 bases and the V segment lost 2 bases, leaving 9 bases of the junction unmatched. Germline V gives CDR1 MNHEY, CDR2 SMNVEV (reference sequence). Here the CDR3 reads CASSLKGARAYEQFF. The CDR3 coding sequence is TGTGCCAGCAGTTTAAAGGGGGCCAGGGCGTATGAGCAGTTCTTC.

This chain uses TRBV6-6 with TRBJ2-3; TRBD2 matches at 9 bases. Per the germline V gene, CDR1 is MNHNY and CDR2 is SVGAGI (reference sequence). With 2 bases clipped from V and 1 base from J, the junction kept 4 bases outside the gene matches. The CDR3 spans 16 residues. The DNA for the CDR3 is TGTGCCAGCAGTTACCGACTAGCGGTAGGCACAGATACGCAGTATTTT. Protein sequence: CASSYRLAVGTDTQYF.

A single count supports this clonotype. The rearrangement joins TRBV20-1 to TRBJ2-5; possibly TRBD1 or TRBD2 for D (5 bases each). The end of the DNA is better explained by TRBJ2-7, so the J call may be wrong. The CDR3 extends over 15 amino acids. The germline V gene encodes CDR1 DFQATT and CDR2 SNEGSKA (reference sequence). The CDR3 sequence is CSAGSAGTPIHEQYF. CDR3 coding DNA: TGCAGTGCCGGATCCGCCGGGACCCCCATTCACGAGCAGTACTTC.

V is TRBV27 and J is TRBJ2-5, with D tentatively TRBD2 (5 bases). The CDR3 contains 16 residues. The germline gives CDR1 MNHEY, CDR2 SMNVEV (reference sequence). Deletions cut 8 bases from V and 11 bases from J, with 30 bases between. The CDR3 nucleotides are TGTGCCAGCCGTTCCGGGCGGACGGACTCCTGCAATGAGCAGTACTTC. Its translation: CASRSGRTDSCNEQYF.